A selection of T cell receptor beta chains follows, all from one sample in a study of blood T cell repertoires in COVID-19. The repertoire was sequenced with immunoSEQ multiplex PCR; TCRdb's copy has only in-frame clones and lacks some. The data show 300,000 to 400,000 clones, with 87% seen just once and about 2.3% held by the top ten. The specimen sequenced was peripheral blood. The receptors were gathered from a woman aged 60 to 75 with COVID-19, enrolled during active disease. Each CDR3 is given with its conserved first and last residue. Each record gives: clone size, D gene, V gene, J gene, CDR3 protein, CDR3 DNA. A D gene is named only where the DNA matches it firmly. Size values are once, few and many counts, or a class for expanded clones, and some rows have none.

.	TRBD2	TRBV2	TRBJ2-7	CASTTSGGLYEQYF	TGTGCCAGCACTACTAGCGGGGGGCTCTACGAGCAGTACTTC
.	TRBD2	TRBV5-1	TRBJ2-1	CASSFGLDRYNEQFF	TGCGCCAGCAGCTTCGGACTAGATAGGTACAATGAGCAGTTCTTC
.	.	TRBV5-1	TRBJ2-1	CASSLGGARNEQFF	TGCGCCAGCAGCTTGGGTGGGGCTAGGAATGAGCAGTTCTTC
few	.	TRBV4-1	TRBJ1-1	CASSHLPNTEAFF	TGCGCCAGCAGCCATCTTCCGAACACTGAAGCTTTCTTT
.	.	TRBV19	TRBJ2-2	CASSPWGRASSGELFF	TGTGCCAGTAGTCCCTGGGGCAGGGCTTCAAGCGGGGAGCTGTTTTTT
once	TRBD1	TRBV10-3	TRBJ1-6	CAISERQGAQNSPLHF	TGTGCCATCAGTGAGAGACAGGGGGCGCAAAATTCACCCCTCCACTTT
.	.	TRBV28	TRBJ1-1	CASRFQMNTEAFF	TGTGCCAGCAGGTTTCAGATGAACACTGAAGCTTTCTTT
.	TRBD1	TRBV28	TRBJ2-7	CASSLGTGEAYEQYF	TGTGCCAGCAGTTTAGGGACAGGGGAGGCCTACGAGCAGTACTTC
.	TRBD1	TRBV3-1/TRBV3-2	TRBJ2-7	CASSYSGTGGYEQYF	TGTGCCAGCAGCTACTCCGGGACAGGGGGCTACGAGCAGTACTTC
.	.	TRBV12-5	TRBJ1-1	CASGPGGEAFF	TGTGCTAGTGGCCCCGGGGGAGAAGCTTTCTTT
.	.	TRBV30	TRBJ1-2	CAWSPDSGRGYTF	TGTGCCTGGAGTCCGGACAGCGGTAGGGGCTACACCTTC
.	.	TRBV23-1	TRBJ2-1	CASINRGGKEFF	TGCGCCAGCATTAACAGGGGGGGAAAAGAGTTCTTC
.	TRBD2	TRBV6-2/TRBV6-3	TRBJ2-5	CASSPHTGLARETQYF	TGTGCCAGCAGTCCGCATACGGGACTAGCGAGGGAGACCCAGTACTTC
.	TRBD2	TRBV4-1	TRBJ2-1	CASSHPSGVNYEQFF	TGCGCCAGCAGCCACCCTAGCGGGGTTAATTATGAGCAGTTCTTC
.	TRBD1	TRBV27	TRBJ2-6	CASSFPGTGTSIGPGANVLTF	TGTGCCAGCAGTTTCCCCGGGACAGGGACATCTATTGGGCCTGGGGCCAACGTCCTGACTTTC
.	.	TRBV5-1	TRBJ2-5	CASSLGAGQTTQYF	TGCGCCAGCAGCTTGGGGGCGGGTCAAACGACCCAGTACTTC
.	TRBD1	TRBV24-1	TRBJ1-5	CATSATGGQPQHF	TGTGCCACCAGTGCTACAGGGGGTCAGCCCCAGCATTTT
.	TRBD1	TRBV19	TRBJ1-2	CASFPGQQNYGYTF	TGTGCCAGCTTTCCGGGACAGCAGAACTATGGCTACACCTTC
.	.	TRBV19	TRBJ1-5	CASMTPGYSNQPQHF	TGTGCCAGTATGACCCCGGGATATAGCAATCAGCCCCAGCATTTT
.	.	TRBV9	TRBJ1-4	CASSVATGSTNEKLFF	TGTGCCAGCAGCGTAGCTACAGGCTCCACTAATGAAAAACTGTTTTTT
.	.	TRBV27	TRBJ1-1	CASSLKPGMNTEAFF	TGTGCCAGCAGTTTAAAACCGGGGATGAACACTGAAGCTTTCTTT
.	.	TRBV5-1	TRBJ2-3	CASSLAGGPTDTQYF	TGCGCCAGCAGCTTGGCCGGGGGACCCACAGATACGCAGTATTTT
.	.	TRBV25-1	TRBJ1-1	CASSEITVRESEAFF	TGTGCCAGCAGTGAAATCACCGTGAGGGAATCTGAAGCTTTCTTT
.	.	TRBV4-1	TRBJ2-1	CASWTVGYEQFF	TGCGCCAGCTGGACAGTAGGGTATGAGCAGTTCTTC
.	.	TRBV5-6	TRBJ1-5	CASSFMLRGNNQPQHF	TGTGCCAGCAGCTTTATGTTAAGGGGAAACAATCAGCCCCAGCATTTT
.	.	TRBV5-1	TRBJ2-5	CASSTVDTLQETQYF	TGCGCCAGCAGCACGGTCGACACGCTCCAAGAGACCCAGTACTTC
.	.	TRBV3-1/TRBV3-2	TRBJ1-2	CASSQAGTRGNYGYTF	TGTGCCAGCAGCCAAGCGGGGACACGAGGTAACTATGGCTACACCTTC
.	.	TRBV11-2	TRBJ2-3	CASSQTEDTQYF	TGTGCCAGCAGCCAAACCGAGGATACGCAGTATTTT
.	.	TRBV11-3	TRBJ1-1	CASSLGTAKAFF	TGTGCCAGCAGCTTAGGGACTGCGAAAGCTTTCTTT
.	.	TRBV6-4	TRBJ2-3	CASSDSQLSTDTQYF	TGTGCCAGCAGTGACTCGCAACTAAGCACAGATACGCAGTATTTT
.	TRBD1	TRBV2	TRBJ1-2	CASRGQGKTF	TGTGCCAGCAGGGGACAGGGGAAAACCTTC
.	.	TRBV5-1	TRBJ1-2	CASSLRGGVYGYTF	TGCGCCAGCAGCTTACGAGGGGGAGTCTATGGCTACACCTTC
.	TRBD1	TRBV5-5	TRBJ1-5	CASSLDRDQPQHF	TGTGCCAGCAGTCTCGACAGGGATCAGCCCCAGCATTTT
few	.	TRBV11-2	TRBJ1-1	CASSRTAMNTEAFF	TGTGCCAGCAGCAGAACAGCAATGAACACTGAAGCTTTCTTT
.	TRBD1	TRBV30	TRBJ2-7	CAWTTGTGASEQYF	TGTGCCTGGACAACCGGGACAGGGGCCAGCGAGCAGTACTTC
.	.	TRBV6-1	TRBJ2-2	CASSDRGWTGELFF	TGTGCCAGCAGTGACAGGGGTTGGACCGGGGAGCTGTTTTTT
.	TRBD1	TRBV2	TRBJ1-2	CASSRDRGNYGYTF	TGTGCCAGCAGTCGGGACAGGGGGAACTATGGCTACACCTTC
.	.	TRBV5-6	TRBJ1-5	CASSRRQGHGNQPQHF	TGTGCCAGCAGCCGGCGTCAGGGGCATGGCAATCAGCCCCAGCATTTT
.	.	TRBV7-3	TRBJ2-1	CASSSTGNNEQFF	TGTGCCAGCAGTTCAACAGGGAACAATGAGCAGTTCTTC
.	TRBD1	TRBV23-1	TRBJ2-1	CASSHPRVRDRGKGDEQFF	TGCGCCAGCAGTCATCCTAGGGTCCGGGACAGGGGAAAGGGGGATGAGCAGTTCTTC
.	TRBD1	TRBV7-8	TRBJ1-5	CASSLEAGGGQPQHF	TGTGCCAGCAGCTTAGAAGCAGGGGGTGGTCAGCCCCAGCATTTT
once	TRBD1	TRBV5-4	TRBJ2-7	CASSLGQGSPYEQYF	TGTGCCAGCAGCTTGGGACAGGGGAGCCCCTACGAGCAGTACTTC
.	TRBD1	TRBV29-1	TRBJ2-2	CSVSGQGARTGELFF	TGCAGCGTCTCCGGACAGGGGGCGAGAACCGGGGAGCTGTTTTTT
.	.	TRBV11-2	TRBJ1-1	CASSLGRPTEAFF	TGTGCCAGCAGCTTAGGGCGGCCCACTGAAGCTTTCTTT
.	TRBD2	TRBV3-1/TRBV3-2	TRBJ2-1	CASWGISGGYNEQFF	TGTGCCAGCTGGGGGATTAGCGGGGGATACAATGAGCAGTTCTTC
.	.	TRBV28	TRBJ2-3	CASSLIRGATDTQYF	TGTGCCAGCAGTTTGATCCGGGGGGCGACAGATACGCAGTATTTT
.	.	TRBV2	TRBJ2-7	CASSTAALSYEQYF	TGTGCCAGCAGTACTGCGGCCCTCTCCTACGAGCAGTACTTC
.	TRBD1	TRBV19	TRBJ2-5	CASTDRVSQETQYF	TGTGCCAGCACGGACAGGGTCAGCCAAGAGACCCAGTACTTC
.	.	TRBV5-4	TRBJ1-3	CASSLGPQALQGNTIYF	TGTGCCAGCAGCTTGGGGCCTCAGGCACTTCAGGGAAACACCATATATTTT
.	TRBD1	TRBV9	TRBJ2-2	CASSMTGVTGELFF	TGTGCCAGCAGTATGACAGGGGTCACCGGGGAGCTGTTTTTT
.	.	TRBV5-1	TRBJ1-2	CASSLATGSVTQGYTF	TGCGCCAGCAGCTTGGCCACAGGGTCTGTTACCCAAGGCTACACCTTC
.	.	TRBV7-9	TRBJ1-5	CASSSHRPGLSNQPQHF	TGTGCCAGCAGTTCCCACAGGCCTGGCCTTAGCAATCAGCCCCAGCATTTT
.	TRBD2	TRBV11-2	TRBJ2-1	CASSFTSGGNEQFF	TGTGCCAGCAGCTTCACTAGCGGGGGTAATGAGCAGTTCTTC
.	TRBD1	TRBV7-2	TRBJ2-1	CASSLAIGQGLLNEQFF	TGTGCCAGCAGCTTAGCGATAGGACAGGGTTTGTTGAATGAGCAGTTCTTC
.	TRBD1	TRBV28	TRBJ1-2	CASWGTAYGYTF	TGTGCCAGCTGGGGGACAGCTTATGGCTACACCTTC
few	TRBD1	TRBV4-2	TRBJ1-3	CASSPQGQGALVRENTIYF	TGTGCCAGCAGCCCCCAGGGACAGGGGGCATTAGTTCGGGAGAACACCATATATTTT
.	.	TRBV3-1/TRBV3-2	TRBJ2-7	CASSQAAYEQYF	TGTGCCAGCAGCCAGGCAGCCTACGAGCAGTACTTC
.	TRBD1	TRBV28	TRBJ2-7	CASSFHGTGEIEQYF	TGTGCCAGCAGTTTTCATGGGACAGGGGAAATCGAGCAGTACTTC